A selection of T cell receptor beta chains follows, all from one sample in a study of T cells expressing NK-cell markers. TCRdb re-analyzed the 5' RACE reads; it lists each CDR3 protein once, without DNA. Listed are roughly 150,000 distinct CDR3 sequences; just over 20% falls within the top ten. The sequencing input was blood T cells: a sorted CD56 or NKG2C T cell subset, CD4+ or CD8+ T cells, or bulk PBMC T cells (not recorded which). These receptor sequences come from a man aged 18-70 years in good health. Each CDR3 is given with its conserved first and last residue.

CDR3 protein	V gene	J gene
CASSDPGQGLSGANVLTF	TRBV2	TRBJ2-6
CASSLQGSTEAFF	TRBV12-3/TRBV12-4	TRBJ1-1
CASSLALGTSPGGNQPQHF	TRBV7-8	TRBJ1-5
CASSGVYSNQPQHF	TRBV6-1	TRBJ1-5
CASSLVLGQGTDTQYF	TRBV5-6	TRBJ2-3
CASSDPRQGNTGELFF	TRBV25-1	TRBJ2-2
CASSFPLAAQETQYF	TRBV5-6	TRBJ2-5
CASSTKGVQETQYF	TRBV19	TRBJ2-5
CASSPLPGDTQYF	TRBV13	TRBJ2-3
CASSLDRDTEAFF	TRBV13	TRBJ1-1
CAISEPPGGSYNEQFF	TRBV10-3	TRBJ2-1
CASSHYRGSDTQYF	TRBV6-5	TRBJ2-3
CASSLQGPRYEQYF	TRBV5-4	TRBJ2-7